The T cell receptor beta chain under discussion was sequenced for a study of blood T cell repertoires in COVID-19. Study background: Acute-phase and convalescent COVID-19 samples originated in the United States, Italy and Spain.

The germline gives CDR1 SNHLY, CDR2 FYNNEI. This CDR3 region has 16 residues. Trimming cost V 0 bases and J 5 bases; bases outside gene matches: 7. Per the original methods: Researchers report that nucleated cell counts were estimated from reference gene primer amplification. The method was immunoSEQ multiplex PCR; TCRdb's version includes in-frame clones alone and lacks a portion of them. The D gene and trimming were derived from the DNA, and the V and J assignments and clone size from that table. The sample consists of 90,000 or so clones, around 89% of them appearing once. This chain uses TRBV2 with TRBJ2-3; TRBD2 matches 8 bases. Sequencing was performed on peripheral blood. The receptor was isolated from a man aged 55 to 70 with acute or convalescent COVID-19. The CDR3 region is CASSEAGRGGQDTQYF. DNA for the CDR3: TGTGCCAGCAGTGAAGCCGGTCGGGGGGGCCAAGATACGCAGTATTTT.